The T cell receptor beta chain under discussion was sequenced for a study of T cell responses to AZD1222 COVID-19 vaccine. Whole-study results and caveats: In a largely white British group with more females than males, clonal diversity was possibly underestimated. Across spike, vaccine-associated CD4 TCRs were found, dominant at 160-218 and 743-854.

Germline CDR1 reads MNHEY; CDR2 reads SVGAGI. Trimming cost V 6 bases and J 4 bases; bases outside gene matches: 4. The CDR3 runs 14 residues. The protocol was immunoSEQ multiplex PCR, while the TCRdb copy is restricted to in-frame clones and leaves out a portion. The table has 60,000 to 90,000 clones, about 74% seen once; the top ten hold 25% to 30%. A note on this clone: The antigen remains undetermined.

J is TRBJ1-5 and V is TRBV6-5; the match to TRBD1 covers 9 bases. The starting material was peripheral blood, obtained 28 days after the second dose of the MenACWY control vaccine. The TCR was taken from an adult who received the MenACWY meningococcal vaccine as a control. CDR3 residues: CASRTGTGNQPQHF. As DNA, the CDR3 is TGTGCCAGCAGGACCGGGACAGGGAATCAGCCCCAGCATTTT.